The 29 T cell receptor beta chains listed next were all sequenced from one sample in a study of Ad26.COV2.S vaccination and SARS-CoV-2 variants (dated by TCRdb to the early 2020s). The method behind the library was the immunoSEQ multiplex PCR assay. In TCRdb, the immuneACCESS table is reduced to in-frame sequences with V and J assigned. These tables do not hold every clone; where another copy was compared, an unresolved V gene accounts for under half, and the others remain unexplained. The sample table lists about 100,000 clones, roughly 80% of them with a count of one. 17% of the sample goes to the ten largest clones. The time point label for this specimen denotes: individuals recovered from natural SARS-CoV-2 infection. Sequenced here: peripheral blood, sampled after recovery from COVID-19. The receptors were sampled from a human donor who had recovered from COVID-19.

The rearrangement uses TRBV20-1 and TRBJ2-5; D possibly corresponds to TRBD2 (6 bases). Germline V gives CDR1 DFQATT, CDR2 SNEGSKA (reference sequence). V dropped 4 bases and J dropped 5 bases, with 8 bases sitting between them. The CDR3 contains 11 residues. CDR3: CSANGRETQYF. The CDR3 coding sequence is TGCAGTGCTAATGGGAGGGAGACCCAGTACTTC.

This chain joins TRBV5-6 and TRBJ2-7, with D maybe TRBD1 (6 bases). CDR1 and CDR2 (germline): SGHDT, YYEEEE. V gave up 4 bases and J gave up 3 bases, with 14 bases separating them. This CDR3 comprises 14 residues. The CDR3 region is CASSRLTGRYEQYF. The CDR3 nucleotides read TGTGCCAGCAGCCGCCTCACAGGGCGCTACGAGCAGTACTTC. The whole variable domain, remainder taken from reference TRBV5-6 and TRBJ2-7, is DAGVTQSPTHLIKTRGQQVTLRCSPKSGHDTVSWYQQALGQGPQFIFQYYEEEERQRGNFPDRFSGHQFPNYSSELNVNALLLGDSALYLCASSRLTGRYEQYFGPGTRLTVT.

V usage is TRBV15 and J usage is TRBJ2-2; 7 bases are a match to TRBD2. With 4 bases clipped from V and 2 bases from J, the junction kept 13 bases outside the gene matches. CDR1 is LNHNV, CDR2 YYDKDF, per germline (reference sequence). The CDR3 totals 18 residues. The CDR3 loop is CATSKTLGRGPNTGELFF. The DNA for the CDR3 is TGTGCCACCAGCAAAACCTTGGGGAGGGGCCCCAACACCGGGGAGCTGTTTTTT.

The sample holds a few counts of this clone. The chain joins TRBV19 to TRBJ1-3; D is ambiguous. The CDR3 runs to 16 residues. Germline lookup yields CDR1 LNHDA and CDR2 SQIVND (reference sequence). V gave up 3 bases and J gave up 0 bases, with 12 bases separating them. The CDR3 is CASSMVALPSGNTIYF. The DNA for the CDR3 is TGTGCCAGTAGTATGGTGGCCCTGCCCTCTGGAAACACCATATATTTT.

This chain joins TRBV3-1 (or the pseudogene TRBV3-2) and TRBJ1-1, with D perhaps TRBD1 (5 bases). The V gene's germline CDR1 is LGHDT and CDR2 YNNKEL (reference sequence). This CDR3 is 15 amino acids long. The V end lost 3 bases, the J end lost 1 base, and 12 bases lay between the germline ends. The CDR3 spells CASSHPGRTNTEAFF. The CDR3 DNA is TGTGCCAGCAGCCACCCGGGACGGACGAACACTGAAGCTTTCTTT.

This clone is a singleton in its sample. The chain employs TRBV29-1 and TRBJ1-1; D is undetermined. The CDR3 contains 10 residues. V gave up 7 bases and J gave up 1 base, with 4 bases separating them. Germline lookup yields CDR1 SQVTM and CDR2 ANQGSEA. The CDR3, as DNA: TGCAGCGCCGAGAACACTGAAGCTTTCTTT. This encodes CSAENTEAFF.

The rearrangement links TRBV6-4 to TRBJ1-1; TRBD1 might be the D (5 bases). This CDR3 contains 14 residues. The germline gives CDR1 MRHNA, CDR2 SNTAGT. Trimming took off 7 bases at V and 6 bases at J, with 18 bases between the two ends. CDR3: CASKPSGAVPEAFF. The CDR3 DNA is TGTGCCAGCAAGCCCAGTGGGGCTGTCCCTGAAGCTTTCTTT.

This clone is a singleton in its sample. The chain couples TRBV5-6 to TRBJ1-6; tentative D call: TRBD1 (6 bases). Germline V gene sequence: CDR1 SGHDT, CDR2 YYEEEE. Trimming removed 4 bases from V and 10 bases from J, with 21 bases in between. The CDR3 has 16 amino acids. The DNA for the CDR3 is TGTGCCAGCAGCAATCCAGGGAACAGGGCGGGATCACCCCTCCACTTT. It encodes CASSNPGNRAGSPLHF.

This sequence joins TRBV7-3 and TRBJ2-3, with D unresolved. The CDR3 spans 13 residues. CDR1 is SGHTA and CDR2 is FQGTGA in the germline V gene. The germline V and J ends were trimmed by 5 bases and 9 bases, with 15 bases remaining between them. Here the CDR3 reads CASSILDSRTQYF. DNA for the CDR3: TGTGCCAGCAGCATCCTCGACTCCCGGACGCAGTATTTT.

CDR3 nucleotides: TGTGCCAGCCAGTCGGCGGGCGTAACCGGGGAGCTGTTTTTT. Translating gives CASQSAGVTGELFF. The chain uses TRBV3-1 (or the pseudogene TRBV3-2) and TRBJ2-2; the D gene is possibly TRBD2 (5 bases). The length of the CDR3 is 14 residues. Trimming stripped 8 bases from V and 5 bases from J, with 15 bases between. CDR1 is LGHDT and CDR2 is YNNKEL in the germline V gene (reference sequence).

This clone appeared a few times. The chain couples TRBV7-9 to TRBJ2-5, with a tentative D call TRBD1 (6 bases). Germline loops: CDR1 SEHNR, CDR2 FQNEAQ (reference sequence). The V gene lost 0 bases and the J gene lost 2 bases, with 13 bases spanning the gap. This CDR3 spans 16 amino acids. CDR3 sequence reads: CASSLALVGQQETQYF. Here the CDR3 DNA reads TGTGCCAGCAGCTTAGCGCTAGTAGGACAGCAAGAGACCCAGTACTTC. Full variable domain (outside the CDR3, taken from reference TRBV7-9 and TRBJ2-5): DTGVSQNPRHKITKRGQNVTFRCDPISEHNRLYWYRQTLGQGPEFLTYFQNEAQLEKSRLLSDRFSAERPKGSFSTLEIQRTEQGDSAMYLCASSLALVGQQETQYFGPGTRLLVL.

The rearrangement links TRBV3-1 (or the pseudogene TRBV3-2) to TRBJ1-2; the D is unclear. The CDR3 runs to 14 residues. Per germline, CDR1 LGHDT and CDR2 YNNKEL (reference sequence). Trimming took off 4 bases at V and 4 bases at J, with 13 bases between the two ends. The CDR3 sequence is CASSPPRWGYGYTF. In DNA, the CDR3 is TGTGCCAGCAGCCCGCCCAGGTGGGGCTATGGCTACACCTTC.

The chain uses TRBV28 and TRBJ1-1; D not certain. Trimming pared 7 bases from V and 1 base from J, leaving 10 bases between. Per germline, CDR1 MDHEN and CDR2 SYDVKM. This CDR3 comprises 13 residues. CDR3 nucleotide sequence: TGTGCCAGCATAATTCGGCAGAACACTGAAGCTTTCTTT. Translated, it gives CASIIRQNTEAFF.

The V and J genes are TRBV2 and TRBJ2-5, with TRBD2 matching over 7 bases. CDR1 and CDR2 from the germline V gene are SNHLY and FYNNEI. The CDR3 covers 15 residues. The V and J ends lost 4 bases and 1 base, in that order; junction bases with no gene match: 6. The CDR3 coding sequence is TGTGCCAGCAGTGGGAGGTCGGGGGGCCAAGAGACCCAGTACTTC. Its translation is CASSGRSGGQETQYF.

V and J are TRBV6-5 and TRBJ1-5; the D gene is possibly TRBD1 (6 bases). V was pared by 4 bases and J by 1 base, with 8 bases between. The CDR3 is 14 residues long. Per germline, CDR1 MNHEY and CDR2 SVGAGI. DNA for the CDR3: TGTGCCAGCAGTTTAGGACAGAGCAATCAGCCCCAGCATTTT. It specifies CASSLGQSNQPQHF.

The V gene is TRBV6-5, the J gene TRBJ2-5; tentative D call: TRBD2 (6 bases). Germline V lookup: CDR1 MNHEY, CDR2 SVGAGI. CDR3 length: 14 residues. Trimming stripped 9 bases from V and 2 bases from J, with 16 bases between. The CDR3 protein is CASSEGTQQETQYF. CDR3 bases: TGTGCCAGTTCGGAGGGCACCCAGCAAGAGACCCAGTACTTC.

The V call is TRBV3-1 (or the pseudogene TRBV3-2), the J call TRBJ1-3, with TRBD1 identical over 11 bases. The V segment lost 5 bases and the J segment 1 base; nucleotides outside the gene matches: 4. The CDR3 extends over 16 amino acids. Germline lookup yields CDR1 LGHDT and CDR2 YNNKEL (reference sequence). CDR3 protein: CASSGTGGFSGNTIYF. The CDR3 DNA reads TGTGCCAGCAGCGGGACAGGGGGTTTTTCTGGAAACACCATATATTTT.

The rearrangement joins TRBV6-1 to TRBJ1-2; maybe TRBD1 (6 bases). Trimming shortened V by 2 bases and J by 6 bases, and 13 bases separated the two germline ends. The germline V gene encodes CDR1 MNHNS and CDR2 SASEGT. The CDR3 loop spans 14 amino acids. DNA for the CDR3: TGTGCCAGCAGTGAAATTTGGACAGCCCATGGCTACACCTTC. This gives the protein CASSEIWTAHGYTF.

The chain recombines TRBV3-1 (or the pseudogene TRBV3-2) with TRBJ2-7, with 9 bases matching TRBD1. Germline trimming cut 1 base from V and 4 bases from J; bases unmatched to any gene: 11. Germline-derived CDR1 and CDR2 are LGHDT and YNNKEL (reference sequence). The CDR3 is 17 residues long. Written as DNA, the CDR3 is TGTGCCAGCAGCCAAGTGCGTCCTGGGACAGGGTTTTACGAGCAGTACTTC. Protein product: CASSQVRPGTGFYEQYF.

This clone was observed a handful of times. The chain recombines TRBV27 with TRBJ2-3; 10 nucleotides line up with TRBD2. Germline V gives CDR1 MNHEY, CDR2 SMNVEV (reference sequence). V lost 4 bases, J lost 4 bases, and 11 bases stayed unmatched. The CDR3 runs to 17 residues. CDR3 nucleotide sequence: TGTGCCAGCAGTTCCCTCGTCTCAGCGGGGGGGGCAGATACGCAGTATTTT. Translating it yields CASSSLVSAGGADTQYF.

V is TRBV30 and J is TRBJ1-5; TRBD1 might be the D (6 bases). The germline gives CDR1 GTSNPN, CDR2 SVGIG (reference sequence). V shed 3 bases and J shed 7 bases, with 13 bases lying between them. This CDR3 is built from 13 residues. CDR3 sequence (DNA): TGTGCCTGGAGGGGGGCAGGAAACCAGCCCCAGCATTTT. It codes for CAWRGAGNQPQHF. Complete variable domain (other parts from reference TRBV30 and TRBJ1-5): SQTIHQWPATLVQPVGSPLSLECTVEGTSNPNLYWYRQAAGRGLQLLFYSVGIGQISSEVPQNLSASRPQDRQFILSSKKLLLSDSGFYLCAWRGAGNQPQHFGDGTRLSIL.

This chain links TRBV7-2 with TRBJ2-1; no definite D call. The CDR3 runs to 13 residues. Germline CDR1 is SGHTA and CDR2 is FQGNSA. The ends were cut back, 2 bases at V and 8 bases at J, with 10 bases in the middle. This chain's CDR3 is CASSLYNEDEQFF. The CDR3 DNA follows: TGTGCCAGCAGCTTATACAATGAGGATGAGCAGTTCTTC.

This rearrangement joins TRBV28 to TRBJ1-6; D uncertain. CDR1 MDHEN and CDR2 SYDVKM come from the germline V gene. The CDR3 sequence is 11 residues long. Trimming removed 4 bases at V and 13 bases at J, with 8 bases between. The CDR3, as DNA: TGTGCCAGCAGTTCTGCGTCCCCCCTCCACTTT. Translating it yields CASSSASPLHF.

A single count supports this clone. The chain joins TRBV28 to TRBJ1-2; no clear D gene. Looked up from germline, CDR1 is MDHEN and CDR2 is SYDVKM. The CDR3 sequence is 11 residues long. V was shortened by 6 bases and J by 6 bases, with 8 bases between the two germline ends. The CDR3 coding sequence is TGTGCCAGCAGCCGCCCGGATGGCTACACCTTC. It specifies CASSRPDGYTF.

The V and J genes are TRBV12-3 or TRBV12-4 and TRBJ2-2, with D unresolved. V lost 2 bases, J lost 1 base, and 2 bases lay in between. The CDR3 extends over 13 amino acids. The CDR3 is CASSLQNTGELFF. The CDR3 DNA follows: TGTGCCAGCAGTTTACAGAACACCGGGGAGCTGTTTTTT.

This clone was found once. This rearrangement joins TRBV10-2 to TRBJ2-3; the match to TRBD2 covers 9 bases. Germline CDR1 reads WSHSY; CDR2 reads SAAADI. The junction had 8 bases not matched to a gene; V was cut back by 6 bases and J by 7 bases. This CDR3 spans 14 amino acids. CDR3 loop: CASRTSGLKNTQYF. CDR3 sequence (DNA): TGCGCCAGCAGAACTAGCGGGCTAAAGAATACGCAGTATTTT.

V gene TRBV6-2 or TRBV6-3 combines with J gene TRBJ2-3; D gene uncertain. The CDR3 is 12 residues long. Germline-derived CDR1 and CDR2 are MNHEY and SVGEGT. V lost 5 bases, J lost 4 bases, and 7 bases lay in between. CDR3: CASSNRPDTQYF. The CDR3 DNA sequence: TGTGCCAGCAGTAACCGGCCAGATACGCAGTATTTT.

The chain is built from TRBV9 and TRBJ2-2, with 11 bases aligning to TRBD2. The V segment lost 4 bases and the J segment 1 base; nucleotides outside the gene matches: 12. In germline, CDR1 is SGDLS, CDR2 YYNGEE. The CDR3 has 19 residues. The CDR3: CASSLVPGLAAQNTGELFF. The DNA for the CDR3 is TGTGCCAGCAGCCTAGTCCCGGGACTAGCGGCTCAGAACACCGGGGAGCTGTTTTTT.

The chain employs TRBV4-1 and TRBJ1-5; D remains unclear. The CDR3 has 14 residues. The V gene's germline CDR1 is MGHRA and CDR2 YSYEKL. V was shortened by 0 bases and J by 0 bases, with 3 bases between the two germline ends. CDR3 region: CASSQDRSNQPQHF. CDR3 in DNA: TGCGCCAGCAGCCAAGATCGTAGCAATCAGCCCCAGCATTTT.